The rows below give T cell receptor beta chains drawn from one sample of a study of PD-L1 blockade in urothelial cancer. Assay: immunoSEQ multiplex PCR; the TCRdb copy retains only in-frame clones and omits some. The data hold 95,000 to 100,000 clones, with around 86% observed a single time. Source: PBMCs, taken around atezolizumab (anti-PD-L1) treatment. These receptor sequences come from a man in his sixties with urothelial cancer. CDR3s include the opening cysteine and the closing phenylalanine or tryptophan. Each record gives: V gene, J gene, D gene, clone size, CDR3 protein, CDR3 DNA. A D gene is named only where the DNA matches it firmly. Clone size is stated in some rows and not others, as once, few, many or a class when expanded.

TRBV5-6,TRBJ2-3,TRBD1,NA,CASSRTGGRTDTQYF,TGTGCCAGCAGCCGGACAGGGGGCCGCACAGATACGCAGTATTTT
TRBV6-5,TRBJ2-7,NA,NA,CASSYRGSYEQYF,TGTGCCAGCAGTTACAGGGGTAGCTACGAGCAGTACTTC
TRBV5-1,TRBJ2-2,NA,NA,CASSVLQNTGELFF,TGCGCCAGCAGCGTTTTACAGAACACCGGGGAGCTGTTTTTT
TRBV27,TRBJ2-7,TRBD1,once,CASSLTGGSPYEQYF,TGTGCCAGCAGTTTAACAGGGGGCTCGCCCTACGAGCAGTACTTC
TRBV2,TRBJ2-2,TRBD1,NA,CASSRQGKNTGELFF,TGTGCCAGCAGTCGACAGGGGAAGAACACCGGGGAGCTGTTTTTT
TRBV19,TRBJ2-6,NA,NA,CASSVSGEGYSGANVLTF,TGTGCCAGTAGTGTCTCAGGGGAGGGCTACTCTGGGGCCAACGTCCTGACTTTC
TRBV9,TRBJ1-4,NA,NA,CASSVEGLNEKLFF,TGTGCCAGCAGCGTTGAGGGTCTTAATGAAAAACTGTTTTTT
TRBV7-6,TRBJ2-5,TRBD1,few,CASSLGTGGETQYF,TGTGCCAGCAGCTTAGGGACAGGGGGGGAGACCCAGTACTTC
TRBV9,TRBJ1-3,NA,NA,CASSPGTTGNTIYF,TGTGCCAGCAGCCCCGGGACAACTGGAAACACCATATATTTT
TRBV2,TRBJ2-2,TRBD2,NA,CASSLLAGPNTGELFF,TGTGCCAGCAGTCTACTAGCGGGTCCGAACACCGGGGAGCTGTTTTTT
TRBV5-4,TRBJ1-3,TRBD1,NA,CASSLEQGARGNTIYF,TGTGCCAGCAGCTTGGAACAGGGGGCCAGGGGAAACACCATATATTTT
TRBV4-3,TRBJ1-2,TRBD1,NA,CASSLDRDRENYGYTF,TGCGCCAGCAGCCTCGACCGGGACAGGGAAAACTATGGCTACACCTTC
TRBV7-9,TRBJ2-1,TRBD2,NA,CASSLVAGGLNEQFF,TGTGCCAGCAGCTTAGTCGCGGGGGGCCTCAATGAGCAGTTCTTC
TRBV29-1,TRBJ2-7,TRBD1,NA,CSVKGQGGTYEQYF,TGCAGCGTTAAGGGACAGGGAGGAACCTACGAGCAGTACTTC
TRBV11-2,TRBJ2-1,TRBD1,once,CASRPSGGQGNEQFF,TGTGCCAGCAGACCCTCTGGGGGACAGGGAAATGAGCAGTTCTTC
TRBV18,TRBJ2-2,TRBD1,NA,CASSETQGASGELFF,TGTGCCAGCTCAGAGACACAGGGGGCATCCGGGGAGCTGTTTTTT
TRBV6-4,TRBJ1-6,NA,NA,CASSDPAGSPLHF,TGTGCCAGCAGTGACCCGGCGGGCTCACCCCTCCACTTT
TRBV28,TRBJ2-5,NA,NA,CASSPSRQASGETQYF,TGTGCCAGCAGTCCCTCCCGACAGGCTTCGGGAGAGACCCAGTACTTC
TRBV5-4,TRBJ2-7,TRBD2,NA,CASSGGLAGSYEQYF,TGTGCCAGCAGCGGAGGACTAGCGGGTTCCTACGAGCAGTACTTC
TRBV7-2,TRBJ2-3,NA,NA,CASSLLASGTDTQYF,TGTGCCAGCAGCTTATTGGCTAGCGGCACAGATACGCAGTATTTT
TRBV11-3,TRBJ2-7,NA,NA,CASSLRGSYEQYF,TGTGCCAGCAGCTTGCGGGGTTCCTACGAGCAGTACTTC
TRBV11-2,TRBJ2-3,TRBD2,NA,CASSISGLSTDTQYF,TGTGCCAGCAGCATTAGCGGGCTAAGCACAGATACGCAGTATTTT
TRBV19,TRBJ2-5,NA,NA,CASTATQRETQYF,TGTGCCAGTACCGCTACCCAGAGGGAGACCCAGTACTTC
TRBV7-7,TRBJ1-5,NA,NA,CASSLLEAGMNQPQHF,TGTGCCAGCAGCTTGCTCGAAGCAGGGATGAATCAGCCCCAGCATTTT
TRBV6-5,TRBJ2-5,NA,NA,CASNLRPQSAETQYF,TGTGCCAGCAACCTCCGCCCCCAGAGTGCGGAAACCCAGTACTTC
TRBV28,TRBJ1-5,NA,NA,CASSFESNQPQHF,TGTGCCAGCAGTTTCGAGAGCAATCAGCCCCAGCATTTT
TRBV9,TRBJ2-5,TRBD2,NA,CASSVEGLGSGGQETQYF,TGTGCCAGCAGCGTAGAGGGCCTTGGTAGCGGGGGCCAAGAGACCCAGTACTTC
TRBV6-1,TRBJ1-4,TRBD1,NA,CASSWDRVGEKLFF,TGTGCCAGCAGTTGGGACAGGGTGGGCGAAAAACTGTTTTTT